Given below is one TCR beta chain in context. This record comes from a study of blood T cell repertoires in COVID-19. Overall study: Spain, Italy and the United States supplied samples that represented acute and convalescent COVID-19.

The data were produced by immunoSEQ multiplex PCR, yet TCRdb's version contains in-frame clones alone and is incomplete. There are 80,000 to 100,000 clones in the sample; about nine tenths occur only once, and around 2% lies in the top ten. Trimming took 4 bases from V and 2 from J; bases not matched to a gene: 9. Germline V gene sequence: CDR1 MDHEN, CDR2 SYDVKM. The CDR3 loop spans 16 amino acids. The origin of this receptor is a human donor with active COVID-19. The donor label of this sample is uncertain. What was sequenced was peripheral blood. The chain joins TRBV28 to TRBJ1-1; 8 nucleotides agree with TRBD1. The CDR3 sequence is CASSSNLRGRNTEAFF. In nucleotides, the CDR3 is TGTGCCAGCAGTTCCAACCTCAGGGGGCGCAACACTGAAGCTTTCTTT.